These T cell receptor beta chains were read from a single sample in a study of T cells in Graves' hyperthyroidism and ophthalmopathy. MiXCR, applied by TCRdb to the multiplex PCR reads, yields one record per CDR3 protein. The sample gives a few hundred thousand distinct CDR3 sequences, around 18% of which show up once; 35% to 45% is in the top ten. Sequencing was carried out using blood. The receptors stem from a man aged 18-30 years with Graves' ophthalmopathy. CDR3s leave out the opening cysteine and the closing phenylalanine or tryptophan.

v_call	j_call	cdr3_aa
TRBV6-1	TRBJ1-2	ASSPLLTAFPDGYT
TRBV27	TRBJ2-3	ASSWDSTDTQY
TRBV24-1	TRBJ1-2	ATSEGPYGYT
TRBV14	TRBJ2-7	ASSLHPYEQY
TRBV2	TRBJ1-1	ASSWGQQNTEAF
TRBV20-1	TRBJ2-5	SAPQGAAETQY
TRBV10-3	TRBJ1-5	AISTGTGDQPQH
TRBV27	TRBJ1-3	ASSFRGLGNTIY
TRBV10-3	TRBJ2-3	AISNLAGTTDTQY
TRBV6-2/TRBV6-3	TRBJ1-1	ASSYAPTPMNTEAF
TRBV5-1	TRBJ2-5	ASSPASGGIQETQY
TRBV28	TRBJ1-5	ASSHRQGANQPQH
TRBV11-2	TRBJ1-1	ASSFRWQNTEAF
TRBV10-1	TRBJ2-7	ASSTSVNEQY
TRBV24-1	TRBJ2-1	ATSDLGTSGGAEQF
TRBV7-3	TRBJ2-5	ASSLAGGMQETQY
TRBV7-9	TRBJ2-5	ASSRSSGTETQY
TRBV6-5	TRBJ2-7	ASSYLGSYEQY
TRBV19	TRBJ1-5	ASSKGQGGNQPQH
TRBV19	TRBJ1-5	ASSIPARDFQPQH
TRBV27	TRBJ2-7	ASSLGQGLLEQY
TRBV4-1	TRBJ2-3	ASSHQRGERTDTQY
TRBV20-1	TRBJ1-2	SARIPDRGDGYT
TRBV9	TRBJ2-1	ASSTAGTGRVDEQF
TRBV4-1	TRBJ1-5	ASSQDTWVQPQH
TRBV12-3/TRBV12-4	TRBJ2-7	ASRQKAQSEQY
TRBV6-1	TRBJ1-4	ASSYRRDTNEKLF
TRBV10-1	TRBJ2-3	ATAGQITDTQY
TRBV29-1	TRBJ1-3	SVETRPRGSRNTIY
TRBV5-6	TRBJ1-1	ASSLLMGTEAF
TRBV2	TRBJ1-1	ASSAHRDRGFAEAF
TRBV20-1	TRBJ1-5	SARHTGDGNQPQH
TRBV5-1	TRBJ2-3	ASSPGMGGTDTQY
TRBV30	TRBJ1-2	ASSSTTQYGYT
TRBV5-1	TRBJ1-6	ASSLGGQGPSNSPLH
TRBV2	TRBJ2-2	ARRRGVGGELF
TRBV3-1	TRBJ2-5	ASSPFPTGALSETQY
TRBV9	TRBJ1-5	ASSNAGTAEQPQH
TRBV5-1	TRBJ1-1	ASRNSGLGTEAF
TRBV3-1	TRBJ2-1	ASSQDRYNEQF
TRBV10-3	TRBJ1-1	ASNRGMNTEAF
TRBV2	TRBJ1-2	ASSTTGYYGYT
TRBV18	TRBJ1-5	ASSPPGTGERGLQH
TRBV20-1	TRBJ2-7	SARSARSYEQY
TRBV20-1	TRBJ2-5	SAREGQRFGKTQY
TRBV20-1	TRBJ1-2	SAKAGYGYT
TRBV13	TRBJ2-5	ASSSGGGGDWH
TRBV6-2/TRBV6-3	TRBJ2-1	ASSYSPGDYYEQF
TRBV4-1	TRBJ2-3	ASSQGGLNTDTQY
TRBV28	TRBJ1-1	ASSLWQGGLGAF
TRBV27	TRBJ2-1	ASSLSSYNEQF
TRBV28	TRBJ2-5	ASTPYSGEETQY
TRBV28	TRBJ1-3	ASSFAGTHGNTIY
TRBV2	TRBJ2-7	ASSAHRDRAAYEQY
TRBV20-1	TRBJ2-2	SARGLTSGGYTGELF
TRBV15	TRBJ1-2	ATSRDRTPNGYT
TRBV28	TRBJ1-3	ASTWTAGNTIY